This T cell receptor beta chain originates from a study of T-cell reconstitution after alpha-beta-depleted transplantation in children. This CDR3 has 12 residues. The V and J ends lost 3 bases and 7 bases respectively, with 8 bases between them. Germline V gene data show CDR1 as SGHDN and CDR2 as FVKESK. This clonotype was detected only a few times. Unique molecular identifiers were incorporated into the prepared TCRbeta library. TCRdb processed the PCR reads anew with MiXCR; each CDR3 protein has one entry. The sample has about 610,000 distinct CDR3 sequences, 10% seen once. Here the sequenced sample was PBMCs from the stem cell graft donor, taken from the stem cell graft. This clonotype originated in a human donor who donated a stem cell graft to a child with acute myeloid leukemia. V gene TRBV14 combines with J gene TRBJ2-3; D perhaps matches TRBD1 (5 bases). The CDR3 region is CASSHRVNTQYF. In DNA form, the CDR3 reads TGTGCCAGCAGCCACAGGGTTAATACGCAGTATTTT. Full variable domain (outside the CDR3, taken from reference TRBV14 and TRBJ2-3): EAGVTQFPSHSVIEKGQTVTLRCDPISGHDNLYWYRRVMGKEIKFLLHFVKESKQDESGMPNNRFLAERTGGTYSTLKVQPAELEDSGVYFCASSHRVNTQYFGPGTRLTVL.